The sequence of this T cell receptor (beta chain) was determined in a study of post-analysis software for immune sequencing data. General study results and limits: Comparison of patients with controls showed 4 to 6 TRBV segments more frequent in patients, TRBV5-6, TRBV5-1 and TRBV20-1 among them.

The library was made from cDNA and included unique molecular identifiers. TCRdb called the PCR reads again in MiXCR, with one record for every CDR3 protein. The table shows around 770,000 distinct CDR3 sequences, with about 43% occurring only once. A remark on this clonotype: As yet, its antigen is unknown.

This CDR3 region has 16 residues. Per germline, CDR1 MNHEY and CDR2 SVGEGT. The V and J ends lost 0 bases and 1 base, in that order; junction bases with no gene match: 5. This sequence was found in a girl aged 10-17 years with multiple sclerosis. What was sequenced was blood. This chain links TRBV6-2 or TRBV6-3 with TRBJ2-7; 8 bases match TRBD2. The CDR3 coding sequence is TGTGCCAGCAGTTACTCGAGCGCGGGAGGTTCCTACGAGCAGTACTTC. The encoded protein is CASSYSSAGGSYEQYF.